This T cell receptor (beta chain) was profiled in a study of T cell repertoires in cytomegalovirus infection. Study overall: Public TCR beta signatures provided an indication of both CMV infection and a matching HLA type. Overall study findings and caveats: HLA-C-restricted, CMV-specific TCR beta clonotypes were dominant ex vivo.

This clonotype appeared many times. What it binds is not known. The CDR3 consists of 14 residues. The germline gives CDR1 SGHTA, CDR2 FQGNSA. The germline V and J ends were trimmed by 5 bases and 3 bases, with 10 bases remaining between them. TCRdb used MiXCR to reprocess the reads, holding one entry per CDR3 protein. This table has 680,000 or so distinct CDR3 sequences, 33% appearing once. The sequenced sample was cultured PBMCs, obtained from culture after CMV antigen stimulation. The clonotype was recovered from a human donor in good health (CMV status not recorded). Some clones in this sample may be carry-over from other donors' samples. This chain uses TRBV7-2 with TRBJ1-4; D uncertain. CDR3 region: CASSVTPANEKLFF. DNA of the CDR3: TGTGCCAGCAGCGTTACCCCGGCTAATGAAAAACTGTTTTTT.